This T cell receptor beta chain was obtained from a study of T-cell memory formation after mild COVID-19. Turning to the study itself: Clustering of TCRs was largely donor specific.

This clonotype was detected a few times. The target antigen is unknown. Trimming cost V 3 bases and J 8 bases, with 8 bases left between them. Looked up from germline, CDR1 is SEHNR and CDR2 is FQNEAQ (reference sequence). The CDR3 runs to 12 residues. General study points: Some SARS-CoV-2-responding clones were already detected in memory before infection. From day 15 to 85, contracting clones were balanced between CD4 and CD8, whereas later expanders leaned toward CD4+.

Sample barcodes and UMIs were carried by the TCR alpha and TCR beta cDNA libraries that 5'RACE generated with constant-segment primers. Via MiXCR, TCRdb re-called the 5' RACE reads, giving one row per CDR3 protein. The sample shows roughly 320,000 distinct CDR3 sequences, around 27% of them seen only once. The sample consisted of PBMCs or a T cell subset sorted from them (not recorded which). This chain joins TRBV7-9 and TRBJ2-1; D unresolved. The sequence derives from an adult woman who had mild COVID-19 (a few samples of this study predate the infection). Cell type and time point are not known. CDR3 sequence (DNA): TGTGCCAGCAGCTTCACCTCCGATGAGCAGTTCTTC. Translated, it gives CASSFTSDEQFF.